The 14 T cell receptor beta chains given below trace back to one sample, sequenced in a study of cytomegalovirus exposure and HLA in healthy donors. This PCR relied on a set of 60 Vbeta primers and 13 Jbeta primers. Sequencing used immunoSEQ multiplex PCR; TCRdb keeps in-frame clones, though not all of them. The sample consists of some 160,000 clones, roughly three quarters of them appearing once. Specimen: PBMCs. Source of these receptors: a woman aged 40-49 years in good health and CMV-seronegative.

The V gene is TRBV6-1, the J gene TRBJ2-7; 14 bases are a match to TRBD2. After removal of 8 bases from V and 5 bases from J, the junction contained 2 bases not matched to a gene. Germline CDR1 MNHNS, CDR2 SASEGT. The CDR3 is 13 amino acids. CDR3: CASLGLAGDEQYF. Here the CDR3 DNA reads TGTGCCAGCCTGGGACTAGCGGGAGACGAGCAGTACTTC.

This clone was counted only a few times. The J gene is TRBJ1-2, the V gene TRBV6-1; 7 bases are a match to TRBD1. Germline V gene sequence: CDR1 MNHNS, CDR2 SASEGT. Trimming cost V 2 bases and J 5 bases; bases outside gene matches: 8. The CDR3 covers 15 residues. The CDR3 bases are TGTGCCAGCAGTGAACAACTCGGGACAGCTTATGGCTACACCTTC. Translated: CASSEQLGTAYGYTF.

The chain combines TRBV11-2 with TRBJ1-1, with TRBD1 identical over 7 bases. The CDR3 is made up of 15 amino acids. Trimming cost V 4 bases and J 4 bases; bases outside gene matches: 9. CDR1 and CDR2 from the germline V gene are SGHAT and FQNNGV. CDR3: CASSSTTTGATEAFF. Here the CDR3 DNA reads TGTGCCAGCAGCTCCACTACCACAGGGGCCACTGAAGCTTTCTTT.

This sequence joins TRBV5-1 and TRBJ1-6, with a possible D match to TRBD1 (6 bases). The CDR3 is made up of 17 amino acids. CDR1 and CDR2 (germline): SGHRS, YFSETQ. The V gene lost 3 bases and the J gene lost 4 bases, with 17 bases spanning the gap. CDR3 sequence reads: CASSWEGGSHYNSPLHF. The CDR3 DNA sequence: TGCGCCAGCAGCTGGGAGGGGGGTTCCCATTATAATTCACCCCTCCACTTT.

The chain couples TRBV28 to TRBJ1-4; weak D call: TRBD1 (6 bases). The CDR3 has 16 residues. The V end lost 0 bases, the J end lost 2 bases, and 10 bases lay between the germline ends. Germline V gene data show CDR1 as MDHEN and CDR2 as SYDVKM. The CDR3 here is CASSLWGAGTNEKLFF. In DNA form, the CDR3 reads TGTGCCAGCAGTTTATGGGGGGCCGGGACTAATGAAAAACTGTTTTTT.

CDR3 loop: CASYGRSSGNTIYF. The CDR3 nucleotides are TGTGCCAGTTACGGGAGGAGTTCTGGAAACACCATATATTTT. The J gene is TRBJ1-3, the V gene TRBV19; D not resolved. The CDR3 extends over 14 amino acids. The germline CDR1 and CDR2 sequences are LNHDA and SQIVND (reference sequence). Trimming cost V 8 bases and J 1 base, with 12 bases left between them.

V usage is TRBV27 and J usage is TRBJ1-4; D is uncertain. This CDR3 is built from 14 residues. The germline V gene has CDR1 MNHEY and CDR2 SMNVEV (reference sequence). V was cut by 5 bases and J by 14 bases, with 21 bases left in between. CDR3 in DNA: TGTGCCAGCAGTCCACTGGAAAAACTTGACTCCCTGTTTTTT. Its protein product is CASSPLEKLDSLFF.

This sequence joins TRBV28 and TRBJ1-2, with D unclear. V lost 4 bases to trimming and J lost 3 bases, with 12 bases between them. CDR3 length equals 14 residues. Germline V gene data show CDR1 as MDHEN and CDR2 as SYDVKM. As DNA, the CDR3 is TGTGCCAGCAGTTGGCCGGAGGCTTACTATGGCTACACCTTC. Protein: CASSWPEAYYGYTF.

Comment on this clone: An end of the junction differs from the germline gene, which may be a read error. V and J are TRBV7-6 and TRBJ1-3; possibly TRBD1 for D (6 bases). The V gene's germline CDR1 is SGHVS and CDR2 FNYEAQ. The CDR3 has 13 residues. The CDR3 nucleotides read TGTGCCAGCAGCTTAGGACCCCGGGACACCAATTTTTTT. Amino acid sequence: CASSLGPRDTNFF. Based on the CDR3 plus reference TRBV7-6 and TRBJ1-3, the full variable domain is GAGVSQSPRYKVTKRGQDVALRCDPISGHVSLYWYRQALGQGPEFLTYFNYEAQQDKSGLPNDRFSAERPEGSISTLTIQRTEQRDSAMYRCASSLGPRDTNFFGEGSWLTVV.

The chain links TRBV2 to TRBJ2-7, with 12 bases lining up with TRBD1. The CDR3 totals 14 residues. V lost 5 bases, J lost 6 bases, and 5 bases stayed unmatched. Germline V gives CDR1 SNHLY, CDR2 FYNNEI. The CDR3 DNA is TGTGCCAGCAGTAGGGGGGACAGGGGGCCCGAGCAGTACTTC. It codes for CASSRGDRGPEQYF.

In regard to this clone: This specimen includes other DNA sequences encoding the same CDR3. The V and J genes are TRBV27 and TRBJ1-5; D unresolved. Germline loops: CDR1 MNHEY, CDR2 SMNVEV (reference sequence). The CDR3 covers 12 residues. Trimming cost V 5 bases and J 3 bases, with 5 bases left between them. The chain's CDR3 is CASSPYNQPQHF. In DNA form, the CDR3 reads TGTGCCAGCAGTCCGTACAATCAGCCCCAGCATTTT.

The rearrangement links TRBV6-5 to TRBJ2-7; 11 bases align to TRBD2. CDR3 size: 15 residues. Trimming took 7 bases from V and 5 from J; bases not matched to a gene: 10. Germline V gives CDR1 MNHEY, CDR2 SVGAGI. The CDR3 spells CASTGLAGKGDEQYF. Written as DNA, the CDR3 is TGTGCCAGCACCGGACTAGCGGGTAAAGGGGACGAGCAGTACTTC.

The chain recombines TRBV18 with TRBJ2-3, with 7 nucleotides matching TRBD2. The CDR3 has 17 amino acids. CDR1 KGHSH and CDR2 LQKENI come from the germline V gene. V was clipped by 3 bases and J by 4 bases; unmatched bases: 13. The CDR3 sequence: CASSPGMAGERADTQYF. The CDR3 bases are TGTGCCAGCTCACCGGGGATGGCGGGGGAGAGGGCAGATACGCAGTATTTT.

J is TRBJ2-7 and V is TRBV11-2; 7 bases line up with TRBD2. Trimming took 4 bases from V and 4 from J; bases not matched to a gene: 13. The CDR3 is 16 residues long. Per germline, CDR1 SGHAT and CDR2 FQNNGV. The CDR3 sequence is CASSSPTTGGIYEQYF. In DNA form, the CDR3 reads TGTGCCAGCAGCTCCCCGACTACGGGGGGAATTTACGAGCAGTACTTC. The variable domain in full, with the rest retrieved from reference TRBV11-2 and TRBJ2-7, is EAGVAQSPRYKIIEKRQSVAFWCNPISGHATLYWYQQILGQGPKLLIQFQNNGVVDDSQLPKDRFSAERLKGVDSTLKIQPAKLEDSAVYLCASSSPTTGGIYEQYFGPGTRLTVT.